This TCR beta chain stems from a study of read filtering for tumor transcriptome and immune sequencing. From roughly 390 ng of RNA, a library with molecular barcoded alpha/delta and beta/gamma adaptors was made. Using its own MiXCR run on the reads, TCRdb lists one record per CDR3 protein. The data show tens of thousands of distinct CDR3 sequences, roughly 19% seen once. This clonotype was counted ten times or more. V gave up 5 bases and J gave up 3 bases, with 17 bases separating them. This CDR3 comprises 16 residues. CDR1 and CDR2 (germline): SGHVS, FQNEAQ. The chain has TRBV7-8 and TRBJ2-1, with D tentatively TRBD2 (7 bases). Input material: a population of CD138-negative cells sorted from bone marrow. This receptor was identified in a donor at least 40 years old with multiple myeloma. Written as DNA, the CDR3 is TGTGCCAGCAGCCCACGGGGGGCCACATACTACAATGAGCAGTTCTTC. It is translated as CASSPRGATYYNEQFF.